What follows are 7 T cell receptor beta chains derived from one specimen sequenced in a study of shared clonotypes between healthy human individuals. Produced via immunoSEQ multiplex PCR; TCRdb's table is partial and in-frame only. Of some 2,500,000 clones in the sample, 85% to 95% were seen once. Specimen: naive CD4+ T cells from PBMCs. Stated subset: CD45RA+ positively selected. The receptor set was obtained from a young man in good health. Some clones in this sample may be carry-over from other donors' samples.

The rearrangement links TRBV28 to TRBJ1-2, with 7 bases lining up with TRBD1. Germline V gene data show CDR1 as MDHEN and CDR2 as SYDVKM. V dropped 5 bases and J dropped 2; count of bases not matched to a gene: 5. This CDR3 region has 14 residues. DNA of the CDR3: TGTGCCAGCAGTAACGACAGGGCCAACTATGGCTACACCTTC. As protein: CASSNDRANYGYTF.

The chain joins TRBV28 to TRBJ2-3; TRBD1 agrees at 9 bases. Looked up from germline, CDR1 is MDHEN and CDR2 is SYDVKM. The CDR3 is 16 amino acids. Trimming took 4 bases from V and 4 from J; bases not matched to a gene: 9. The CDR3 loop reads CASSSAGTGLSDTQYF. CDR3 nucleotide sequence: TGTGCCAGCAGTTCCGCCGGGACAGGGTTGTCAGATACGCAGTATTTT.

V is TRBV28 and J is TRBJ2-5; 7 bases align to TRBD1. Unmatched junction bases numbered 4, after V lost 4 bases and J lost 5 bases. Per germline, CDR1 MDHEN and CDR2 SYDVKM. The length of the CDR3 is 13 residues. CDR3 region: CASSWDSYETQYF. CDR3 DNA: TGTGCCAGCAGTTGGGACAGTTACGAGACCCAGTACTTC.

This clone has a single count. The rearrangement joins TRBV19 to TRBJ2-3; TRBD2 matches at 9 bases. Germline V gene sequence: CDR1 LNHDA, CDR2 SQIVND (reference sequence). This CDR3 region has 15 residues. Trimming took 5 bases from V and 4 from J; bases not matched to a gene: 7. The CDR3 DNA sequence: TGTGCCAGTAGTGTCGGACTAGCGCCGGCAGATACGCAGTATTTT. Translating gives CASSVGLAPADTQYF.

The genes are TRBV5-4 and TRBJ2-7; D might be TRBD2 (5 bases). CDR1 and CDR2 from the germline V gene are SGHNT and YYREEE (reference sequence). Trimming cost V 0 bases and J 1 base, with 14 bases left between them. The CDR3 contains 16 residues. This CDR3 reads CASSLAGGSESYEQYF. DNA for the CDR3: TGTGCCAGCAGCTTGGCCGGAGGTTCAGAATCCTACGAGCAGTACTTC.

The CDR3 loop is CASSQVLPVVTSYNEQFF. The CDR3 coding sequence is TGCGCCAGCAGCCAAGTTCTCCCCGTGGTGACCTCCTACAATGAGCAGTTCTTC. The rearrangement uses TRBV4-1 and TRBJ2-1; no definite D call. V lost 1 base and J 0 bases, leaving 16 bases between the germline ends. This CDR3 region has 18 residues. Germline CDR1 reads MGHRA; CDR2 reads YSYEKL.

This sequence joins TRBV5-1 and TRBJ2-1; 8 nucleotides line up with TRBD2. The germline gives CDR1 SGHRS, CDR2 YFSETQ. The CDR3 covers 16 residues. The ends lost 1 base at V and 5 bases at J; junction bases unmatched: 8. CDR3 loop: CASSLPRLAGHNEQFF. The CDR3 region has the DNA TGCGCCAGCAGCTTGCCCCGGCTAGCGGGTCACAATGAGCAGTTCTTC.